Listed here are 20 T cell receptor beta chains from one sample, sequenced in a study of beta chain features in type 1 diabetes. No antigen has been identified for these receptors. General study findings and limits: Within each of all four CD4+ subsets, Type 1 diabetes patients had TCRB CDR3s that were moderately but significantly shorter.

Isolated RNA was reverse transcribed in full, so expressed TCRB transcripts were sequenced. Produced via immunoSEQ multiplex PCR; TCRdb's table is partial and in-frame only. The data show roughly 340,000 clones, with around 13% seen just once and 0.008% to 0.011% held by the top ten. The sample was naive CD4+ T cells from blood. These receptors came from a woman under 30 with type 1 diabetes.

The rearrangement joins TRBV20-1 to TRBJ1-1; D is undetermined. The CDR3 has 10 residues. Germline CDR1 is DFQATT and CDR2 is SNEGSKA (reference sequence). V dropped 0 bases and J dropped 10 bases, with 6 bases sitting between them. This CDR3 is CSARDSRAFF. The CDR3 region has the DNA TGCAGTGCTAGAGACTCTCGAGCTTTCTTT.

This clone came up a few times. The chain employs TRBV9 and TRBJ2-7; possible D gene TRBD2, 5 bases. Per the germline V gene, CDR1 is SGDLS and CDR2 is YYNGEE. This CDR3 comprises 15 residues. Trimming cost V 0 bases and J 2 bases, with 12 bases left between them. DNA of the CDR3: TGTGCCAGCAGCGTAGATCCAGTCGGGGCCTACGAGCAGTACTTC. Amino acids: CASSVDPVGAYEQYF.

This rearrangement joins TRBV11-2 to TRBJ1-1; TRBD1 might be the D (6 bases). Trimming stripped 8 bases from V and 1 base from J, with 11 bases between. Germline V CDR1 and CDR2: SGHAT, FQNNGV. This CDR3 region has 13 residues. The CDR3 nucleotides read TGTGCCAGCCTACAGGGTCAGAACACTGAAGCTTTCTTT. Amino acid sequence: CASLQGQNTEAFF.

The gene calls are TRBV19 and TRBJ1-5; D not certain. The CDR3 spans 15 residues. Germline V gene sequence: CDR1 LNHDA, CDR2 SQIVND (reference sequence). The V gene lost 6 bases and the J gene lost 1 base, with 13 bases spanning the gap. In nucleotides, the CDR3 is TGTGCCAGTAGGTACGGGAGCCTGAGCAATCAGCCCCAGCATTTT. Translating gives CASRYGSLSNQPQHF.

The CDR3 DNA reads TGTGCCAGTAGTACCGGGACAGCAAGAGTCCTGACTTTC. Encoded protein: CASSTGTARVLTF. The chain carries TRBV19 and TRBJ2-6; 7 bases map to TRBD1. The V gene end was trimmed by 4 bases and the J gene end by 13 bases; junction bases not matched to a gene: 7. There are 13 residues in the CDR3. The germline V gene has CDR1 LNHDA and CDR2 SQIVND (reference sequence).

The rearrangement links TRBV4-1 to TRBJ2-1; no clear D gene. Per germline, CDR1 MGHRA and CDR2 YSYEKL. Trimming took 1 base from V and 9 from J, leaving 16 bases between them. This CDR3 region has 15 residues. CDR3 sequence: CASSQGRPSSGEQFF. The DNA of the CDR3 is TGCGCCAGCAGCCAAGGACGGCCCAGTTCGGGTGAGCAGTTCTTC.

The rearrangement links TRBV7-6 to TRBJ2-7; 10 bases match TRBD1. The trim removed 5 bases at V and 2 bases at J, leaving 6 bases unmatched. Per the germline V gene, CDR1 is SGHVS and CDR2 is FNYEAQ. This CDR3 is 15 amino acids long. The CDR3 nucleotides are TGTGCCAGCAGCCCGCCGGGACAGGGGCCCTACGAGCAGTACTTC. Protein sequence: CASSPPGQGPYEQYF.

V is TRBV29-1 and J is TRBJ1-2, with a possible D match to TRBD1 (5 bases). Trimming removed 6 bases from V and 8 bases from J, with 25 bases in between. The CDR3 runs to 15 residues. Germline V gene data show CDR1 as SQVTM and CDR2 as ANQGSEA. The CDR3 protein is CSVGGLSRGRWGYTF. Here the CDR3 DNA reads TGCAGCGTGGGGGGTCTATCTCGAGGAAGGTGGGGCTACACCTTC.

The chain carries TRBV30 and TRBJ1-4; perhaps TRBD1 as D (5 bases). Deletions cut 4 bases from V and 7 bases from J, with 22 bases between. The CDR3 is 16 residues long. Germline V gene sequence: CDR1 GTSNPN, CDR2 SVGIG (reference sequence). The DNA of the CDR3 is TGTGCCTGGACGGAATGGGGCGGGGGATCCGGTGAAAAACTGTTTTTT. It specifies CAWTEWGGGSGEKLFF.

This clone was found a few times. CDR3: CASSTQAGWYQETQYF. Here the CDR3 DNA reads TGTGCCAGCAGCACTCAAGCGGGCTGGTACCAAGAGACCCAGTACTTC. V gene TRBV7-2 combines with J gene TRBJ2-5, with D possibly matching TRBD2 (6 bases). Per the germline V gene, CDR1 is SGHTA and CDR2 is FQGNSA. The CDR3 sequence is 16 residues long. V was clipped by 5 bases and J by 0 bases, with 16 bases between them.

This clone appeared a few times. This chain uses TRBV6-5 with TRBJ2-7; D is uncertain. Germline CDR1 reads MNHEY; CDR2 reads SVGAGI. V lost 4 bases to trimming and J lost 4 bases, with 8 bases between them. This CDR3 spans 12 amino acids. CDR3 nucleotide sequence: TGTGCCAGCAGTTCCGACTGGTACGAGCAGTACTTC. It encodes CASSSDWYEQYF.

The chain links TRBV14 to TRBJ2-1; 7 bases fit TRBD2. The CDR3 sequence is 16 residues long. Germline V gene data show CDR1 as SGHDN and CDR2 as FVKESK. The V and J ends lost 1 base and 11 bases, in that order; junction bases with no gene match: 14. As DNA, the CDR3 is TGTGCCAGCAGCCAAGGGACATGGACTAGTTTTAGCAAGCAGTTCTTC. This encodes CASSQGTWTSFSKQFF.

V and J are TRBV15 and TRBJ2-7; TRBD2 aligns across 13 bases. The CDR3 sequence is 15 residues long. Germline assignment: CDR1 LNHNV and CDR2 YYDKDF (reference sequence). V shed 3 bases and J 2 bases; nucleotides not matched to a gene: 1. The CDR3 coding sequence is TGTGCCACCAGCAGGGGACTAGCGGGGACCTACGAGCAGTACTTC. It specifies CATSRGLAGTYEQYF.

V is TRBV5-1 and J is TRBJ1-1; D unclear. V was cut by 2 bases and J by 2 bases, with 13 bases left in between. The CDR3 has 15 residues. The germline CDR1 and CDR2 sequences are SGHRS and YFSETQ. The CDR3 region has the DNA TGCGCCAGCAGCTTATGGACGGGATATAACACTGAAGCTTTCTTT. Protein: CASSLWTGYNTEAFF. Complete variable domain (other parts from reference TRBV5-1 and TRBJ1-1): KAGVTQTPRYLIKTRGQQVTLSCSPISGHRSVSWYQQTPGQGLQFLFEYFSETQRNKGNFPGRFSGRQFSNSRSEMNVSTLELGDSALYLCASSLWTGYNTEAFFGQGTRLTVV.

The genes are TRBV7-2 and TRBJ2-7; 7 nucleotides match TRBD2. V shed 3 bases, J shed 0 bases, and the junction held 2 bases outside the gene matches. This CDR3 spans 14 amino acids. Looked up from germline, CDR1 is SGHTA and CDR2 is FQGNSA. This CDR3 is CASSFSSGSYEQYF. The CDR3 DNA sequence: TGTGCCAGCAGCTTTTCTAGCGGCTCCTACGAGCAGTACTTC.

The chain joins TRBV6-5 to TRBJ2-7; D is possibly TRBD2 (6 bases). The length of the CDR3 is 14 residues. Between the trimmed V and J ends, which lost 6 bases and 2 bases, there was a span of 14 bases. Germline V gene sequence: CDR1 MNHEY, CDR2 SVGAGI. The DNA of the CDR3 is TGTGCCAGCAGGTCACCGGGACTCACCTACGAGCAGTACTTC. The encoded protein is CASRSPGLTYEQYF.

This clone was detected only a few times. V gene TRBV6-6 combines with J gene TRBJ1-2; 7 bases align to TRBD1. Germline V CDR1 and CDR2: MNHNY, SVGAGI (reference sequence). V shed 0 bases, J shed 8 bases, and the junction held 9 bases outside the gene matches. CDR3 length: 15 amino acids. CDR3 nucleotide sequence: TGTGCCAGCAGTTACTCATTACGGACAGGCGGCGGCTACACCTTC. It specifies CASSYSLRTGGGYTF.

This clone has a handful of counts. This chain's CDR3 is CASSPPATGPGELFF. The CDR3, as DNA: TGTGCCAGCAGCCCTCCCGCGACAGGGCCCGGGGAGCTGTTTTTT. V usage is TRBV7-2 and J usage is TRBJ2-2, with 7 nucleotides matching TRBD1. CDR3 length equals 15 residues. Unmatched junction bases numbered 9, after V lost 5 bases and J lost 6 bases. CDR1 SGHTA and CDR2 FQGNSA come from the germline V gene.

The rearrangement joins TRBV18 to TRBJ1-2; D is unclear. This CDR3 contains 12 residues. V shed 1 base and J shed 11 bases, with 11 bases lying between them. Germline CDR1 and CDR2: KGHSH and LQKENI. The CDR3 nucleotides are TGTGCCAGCTCACCACGGGGAGAAGAATACACCTTC. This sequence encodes CASSPRGEEYTF.

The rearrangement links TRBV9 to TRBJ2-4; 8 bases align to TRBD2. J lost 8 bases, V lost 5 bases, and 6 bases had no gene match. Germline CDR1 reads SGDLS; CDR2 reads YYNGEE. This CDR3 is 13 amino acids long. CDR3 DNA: TGTGCCAGCAGTTTAGCGGGATGGGACATTCAGTACTTC. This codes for CASSLAGWDIQYF.